In its sample, the clone carrying this T cell receptor (beta chain) is medium-sized. Its antigen is not identified. The CDR3 contains 11 residues. The V gene lost 6 bases and the J gene lost 5 bases, with 5 bases spanning the gap. CDR1 is MNHNY, CDR2 SVGAGI, per germline (reference sequence). This record belongs to a study of CD8+ T cells in alopecia areata. Study-wide background: Treatment comprised oral tofacitinib, 5 to 10 mg twice daily, in treated patients.

Reverse transcription of extracted RNA yielded cDNA, which provided the sequencing template. Sequenced by immunoSEQ multiplex PCR; TCRdb stores in-frame clones only, minus some. The table lists about 150,000 clones, under 60% of them singletons, with roughly 6.5% in the top ten. Study conclusions and caveats: Scalp sample data also include resident alphabeta T cells from normal skin. An increase in clonality over normal scalp was evident in lesional scalp, especially alopecia totalis/universalis.

Source: CD4+ T cells sorted from blood, taken at week 0. This chain links TRBV6-6 with TRBJ2-1; D not certain. The sequence was collected from a human donor with alopecia areata. CDR3 in DNA: TGTGCCAGCAGGCTAAACAATGAGCAGTTCTTC. Translated: CASRLNNEQFF.